The 10 T cell receptor beta chains listed next were all sequenced from one sample in a study of Ad26.COV2.S vaccination and SARS-CoV-2 variants. Treatment given: around 19 received Ad26.COV2.S at low or high dose, single or two shots; 5 received placebo; per-sample allocation not given. On day 63 after the first injection, vaccine and placebo recipients gave samples. TCRdb keeps only in-frame clones here, not all; method: immunoSEQ multiplex PCR. This table holds almost 400,000 clones, 70% to 90% found once. The sample consisted of peripheral blood, taken in a trial of Ad26.COV2.S vaccine versus placebo. The receptors stem from a person between 18 and 60 years old who received the Ad26.COV2.S COVID-19 vaccine or a placebo.

The V and J genes are TRBV6-4 and TRBJ1-2; no reliable D call. Trimming removed 4 bases at V and 1 base at J, with 7 bases between. The CDR3 length is 13 residues. Germline values: CDR1 MRHNA, CDR2 SNTAGT. The CDR3 DNA is TGTGCCAGCAGTGGTAGTGGTAACTATGGCTACACCTTC. It yields the protein CASSGSGNYGYTF.

The genes are TRBV19 and TRBJ2-7, with D uncertain. Per the germline V gene, CDR1 is LNHDA and CDR2 is SQIVND (reference sequence). The CDR3 sequence is 13 residues long. Trimming stripped 1 base from V and 4 bases from J, with 8 bases between. This CDR3 is CASSIAEAYEQYF. The DNA of the CDR3 is TGTGCCAGTAGTATAGCCGAGGCATACGAGCAGTACTTC.

This clone has only one observation. This rearrangement joins TRBV19 to TRBJ2-1, with a weak D call TRBD2 (6 bases). CDR3 length: 13 residues. Trimming cost V 6 bases and J 10 bases, with 16 bases left between them. Germline V CDR1 and CDR2: LNHDA, SQIVND (reference sequence). The CDR3 DNA follows: TGTGCCAGTAGCGGGTCGGGGGAACGGGAGCAGTTCTTC. Translated, it gives CASSGSGEREQFF.

The chain couples TRBV4-1 to TRBJ2-2; 7 bases map to TRBD1. The CDR3 is 14 amino acids. Trimming removed 8 bases from V and 2 bases from J; junction bases left unmatched: 5. Germline V CDR1 and CDR2: MGHRA, YSYEKL. The CDR3 bases are TGCGCCAGCTCCGACAGGGAAAACACCGGGGAGCTGTTTTTT. This gives the protein CASSDRENTGELFF.

V is TRBV7-3 and J is TRBJ1-1; D call uncertain. Germline loops: CDR1 SGHTA, CDR2 FQGTGA. V was trimmed by 5 bases and J by 0 bases, leaving 13 bases between them. The CDR3 runs to 15 residues. For the CDR3, the DNA is TGTGCCAGCAGCCTCAATGGGCTGATGAACACTGAAGCTTTCTTT. Protein product: CASSLNGLMNTEAFF.

This chain joins TRBV3-1 (or the pseudogene TRBV3-2) and TRBJ2-1; maybe TRBD2 (5 bases). The ends were cut back, 1 base at V and 6 bases at J, with 7 bases in the middle. The CDR3 totals 13 residues. Germline CDR1 LGHDT, CDR2 YNNKEL (reference sequence). CDR3 region: CASSQGTPNEQFF. CDR3 sequence (DNA): TGTGCCAGCAGCCAAGGGACTCCCAATGAGCAGTTCTTC.

The DNA for the CDR3 is TGTGCCAGCTCACCAGGGGGGAATTCACCCCTCCACTTT. As protein: CASSPGGNSPLHF. The rearrangement uses TRBV18 and TRBJ1-6; perhaps TRBD1 as D (5 bases). The V end lost 2 bases, the J end lost 7 bases, and 6 bases lay between the germline ends. This CDR3 comprises 13 residues. Per the germline V gene, CDR1 is KGHSH and CDR2 is LQKENI.

The genes are TRBV6-5 and TRBJ2-7; the match to TRBD1 covers 8 bases. Germline V CDR1 and CDR2: MNHEY, SVGAGI. V shed 5 bases, J shed 4 bases, and the junction held 10 bases outside the gene matches. The CDR3 contains 15 residues. In DNA form, the CDR3 reads TGTGCCAGCAGTAGCCGGGACAGGATGTCTTACGAGCAGTACTTC. It yields the protein CASSSRDRMSYEQYF.

This sequence joins TRBV19 and TRBJ1-6, with 9 bases aligning to TRBD1. The CDR3 length is 15 residues. Germline CDR1 and CDR2: LNHDA and SQIVND (reference sequence). J was trimmed by 6 bases and V by 4 bases; bases with no gene match: 4. The CDR3 sequence is CASSTSGQGNSPLHF. DNA of the CDR3: TGTGCCAGTAGTACATCGGGACAGGGTAATTCACCCCTCCACTTT.

The chain has TRBV4-3 and TRBJ2-3; no clear D gene. Germline CDR1 LGHNA, CDR2 YSLEER. Between the trimmed V and J ends, which lost 0 bases and 3 bases, there was a span of 10 bases. The CDR3 is 15 residues long. As DNA, the CDR3 is TGCGCCAGCAGCCAAGAGGTTGTGGCTACAGATACGCAGTATTTT. It is translated as CASSQEVVATDTQYF.